The clone carrying this T cell receptor (delta chain) was picked up a small number of times. The protein in TCRdb stems from a much larger clone and differs at residue 9 from this DNA's translation, likely a read error; here the protein is translated from the DNA. The data originate from a study of γδ T cells in repeated Plasmodium falciparum infection. Study-wide context: Age- and gender-matched Australian children served as comparison for malaria-exposed Malian children. Over roughly 640 days, donors received four mosquito-bite P. falciparum NF54 infections.

TCRdb called clones from the multiplex PCR reads again using CATT. The table records tens of thousands of delta-chain clones, over 0.75% of them present only once. This sequence originates from a pool of human donors (malaria-infected and uninfected, not separated). Sequencing input: gamma-delta T cells from blood.

The CDR3 sequence: CALGGGLPAHERADKLIF. The CDR3 DNA reads TGTGCTCTTGGGGGGGGCCTTCCTGCACATGAGCGGGCCGATAAACTCATCTTT. The chain recombines TRDV1 with TRDJ1; the match to TRDD2 covers 7 bases. Here the J gene was assigned by germline matching of the DNA, as TCRdb has none. This CDR3 has 18 amino acids. Trimming cost V 4 bases and J 3 bases; bases outside gene matches: 17. Germline V CDR1 and CDR2: TSWWSYY, QGS.